This T cell receptor beta chain was observed in a study of T cells after yellow fever vaccination. General observations from the study: Bulk-population clonotypes that are abundant could appear as contaminants in FACS-sorted repertoires.

CDR1 and CDR2 (germline): LGHDT, YNNKEL (reference sequence). V lost 3 bases, J lost 5 bases, and 5 bases stayed unmatched. CDR3 length: 15 residues. The table lists this clonotype with a few counts. Its target is not known. TCRdb ran MiXCR on the 5' RACE reads and lists one entry per CDR3 protein. The table lists roughly 250,000 distinct CDR3 sequences, approximately 13% of them singletons. The sample was CD4+ T cells sorted from PBMCs, taken 45 days after the yellow fever booster vaccination. V and J are TRBV3-1 and TRBJ2-7; 12 bases map to TRBD1. This clonotype originated in a man aged 30 to 45 who received the YFV17D yellow fever vaccine. CDR3 bases: TGTGCCAGCAGCCAGTTGGGACAGGGGGCCAACGAGCAGTACTTC. It yields the protein CASSQLGQGANEQYF.